Here is one T cell receptor beta chain with its context. This clone has a handful of counts. Its antigen specificity is not known. No qualities accompany the bases; no much larger clone lies one base away. The data derive from a study of blood T cell repertoires in COVID-19 (dated by TCRdb to 2020 to 2021). With regard to the full study: Collaborator samples came from the United States, Italy and Spain and covered acute and convalescent phases of COVID-19. Where HLA class I and class II types were available, the types were taken from metadata supplied by the sample provider, not from assay-based typing. Deeply sampled blood TCRbeta repertoires from subjects exposed to, actively infected with, or recovered from COVID-19 were included in the dataset. The prospective study material was composed of cDNA or gDNA derived from T cells, B-cell-depleted T cells, or PBMCs. Sample metadata almost always included a de-identified subject ID, COVID-19 status, age in years and sex. Samples were obtained from the ongoing ImmuneRACE study (first 160 participants) and from 1,000 to 1,500 subjects provided by 6 global collaborators. The repertoires were released in a freely available public database intended as a resource for research on the immune response to SARS-CoV-2.

Taken from the germline V gene, the CDR1 and CDR2 loops are MNHEY and SVGAGI. The CDR3 covers 15 residues, taking in both the cysteine and the phenylalanine. Just CDR3 DNA is preserved here, 45 bases in frame from base 1. V is clipped by 6 bases and J by 0 bases, and the sequence between their germline boundaries is 9 bases long. Results the study describes overall, beyond this receptor: The quantity of clinical and demographic metadata differed by source and by participant and was supplied without curation.

The immunoSEQ Assay, a bias-controlled multiplex PCR, was used to amplify TCRbeta CDR3 regions from genomic DNA. In the paper's pipeline: Nucleated cell counts per sample were estimated from amplification of reference gene primers within the assay. Sequence reads were collapsed and filtered to measure the absolute abundance of every unique TCRbeta CDR3 rearrangement. For each sample, productive Simpson clonality was calculated by taking the square root of Simpson's diversity index across productive rearrangements. In TCRdb, the immuneACCESS table is reduced to in-frame sequences with V and J assigned. These tables do not hold every clone; where another copy was compared, an unresolved V gene accounts for under half, and the others remain unexplained. The D gene and trimming were derived from the DNA, and the V and J assignments and clone size from that table. Within this sample are around 140,000 clones, with approximately 88% of them counted one time only. Of the sample, around 1.9% falls within the top ten clones.

Whole blood was collected in K2EDTA tubes by collaborating institutions according to the institutions' own protocols. For TCRbeta analysis, collaborators shipped samples in one of three forms: frozen whole blood, isolated PBMCs, or DNA extracted from either of those sample types. The chain is assembled from TRBV6-5 and TRBJ1-6; the D gene is perhaps TRBD1, on 5 matching bases. This TCR was recovered from a man aged 65-85 years with acute or convalescent COVID-19. The specimen was peripheral blood. The DNA sequence follows: TGTGCCAGCAGGGAGGGGAGCTCCTATAATTCACCCCTCCACTTT. This encodes CASREGSSYNSPLHF.